The T cell receptor beta chain under discussion was sequenced for a study of blood T cells in healthy people across ages (dated by TCRdb to about 2015). At the level of the whole study: Template switching captured roughly one uniquely barcoded TCR beta cDNA molecule per two T cells in model experiments. Using the same blood draw, the study looked at two additional independent replicas of 1 million unique cDNA reads for two donors, one aged 18 to 30 and the other aged 80 or older. The donors were divided into four age groups: young (average around 16 years), middle-aged (approximately 39), aged (about 60) and long-lived (nearly 85). To track age-related changes in TCR beta repertoire diversity, the study relied on deep sequencing normalized with unique cDNA molecular identifiers.

Systemically healthy Caucasian individuals from Russia, over 30 in total and aged roughly 6 to 90 years, were included as donors. Approximately 9.3 milliliters of peripheral blood were drawn from each donor into EDTA-treated Vacutainer tubes. Ficoll-Paque density-gradient centrifugation was used to isolate PBMCs, with at least 7 million obtained per sample. Total RNA, at least 6 micrograms per sample, was extracted from PBMCs with Trizol reagent. The percentages of naive CD45RAhigh/CD27high T cells were determined by flow cytometry on a PBMC aliquot from every donor. Library method: 5' RACE. TCRdb lists the instrument as Illumina HiSeq 2500. The second PCR ran for about 6 to 12 cycles and used a J-beta primer mix along with a sample-barcoded 5' primer. A unique molecular identifier was introduced onto each TCR beta cDNA molecule by a template-switch 5' adaptor carrying 12 random nucleotides. Each sample yielded at least 2.5 million CDR3-containing paired-end reads. The Mint cDNA synthesis kit, primed by a TRBC-specific oligonucleotide, was used to synthesize first-strand cDNA from all RNA. All cDNA was treated with uracil-DNA glycosylase and then went through a first 18-cycle PCR with the universal primers M1SS and BC2_uni_R. Concerning the study's data processing: Each sample was normalized by randomly selecting 1 million high-quality reads, each carrying a distinct molecular identifier. Instead of being binned into consensus sequences, reads with shared molecular identifiers were discarded. CDR3 identification, clonotype clustering and error correction used MiTCR with a Q25 quality threshold and the strictest error-elimination algorithm. Lower-bound total TCR beta diversity was estimated with a nonparametric unseen species model using Euler transformation. Starting from the raw public reads, TCRdb applied fastp trimming at Q25, assembled clones with MiXCR and retained in-frame beta chains. Every CDR3 protein is listed once, alongside the most common genes and DNA of its rows. Here the V and J calls rest on TCRdb's processing, not on the authors' analysis. For this sample there are around 990,000 distinct CDR3 sequences; 25% appear just once. Around 0.7% of the sample is taken by the ten largest.

Concerning this clonotype: The target of this receptor is not known. Within one base of it there is no much larger clone, and no base qualities were kept.

The germline V gene specifies ENHRY as CDR1 and SYGVKD as CDR2. V is shortened by 2 bases, J by 7 bases, and the region joining them spans 10 bases. The CDR3 spans 13 residues, from the cysteine through the phenylalanine. The entry retains the CDR3 DNA only, 39 bases that are in frame from base 1. The research as a whole found: Total diversity estimates from one million sequenced T cells were considered lower bounds and underestimates. Conclusive comparison of naive and antigen-experienced compartments was prevented by the profiling of bulk unsorted PBMCs. Because the CMV infection status of the donors was unknown, age-related changes in expanded clonotypes may potentially have been confounded. As age increased, observed TCR beta diversity per million T cells dropped in a roughly linear way, and a significant reduction was already evident by age about 36. Observed TCR beta diversity correlated strongly with the percentage of naive T cells measured by flow cytometry. Compared with the aged group, the long-lived group had more naive CD4+ T cells, fewer expanded clones and increased TCR diversity, suggesting age selection.

The same data also contributed to another study, on T cells of mothers and their children. The second study also describes: Nine systemically healthy Caucasian individuals served as donors, namely three mothers together with their six children. cDNA synthesis consumed the entire amount of extracted RNA, loaded at around 1.5 ug RNA in each 15 ul reaction. Sample barcodes and 2-4 random nucleotides were added via the M1S primer in the second PCR. Over 9 million TCR beta CDR3 reads were obtained for each mother, and 2.5 million to 3 million reads were obtained for each child. Thymic selection similarly shapes TCR recombination output in related and unrelated pairs, with minor effect from inherited differences. Related mother-child pairs always showed normalized repertoire overlap that was slightly higher than in unrelated mother-child pairs, though the difference was never significant. No persistent microchimeric T cell clones were found, with a detection sensitivity of approximately 94 clones per million clonotypes. The study used deep NGS to compare TCR beta repertoires of mothers and children, seeking features distinguishing related mother-child pairs from unrelated individuals. The mean age was 40 +/- 4 years for the mothers and roughly 11 +/- 4 years for the children. After adapter ligation was performed with NEBNext reagents, the libraries were sequenced on an Illumina HiSeq 2000 with 100+100 nt paired-end reads. Mother and child libraries were prepared a month apart and sequenced in separate runs to prevent cross-contamination. Each donor had between roughly 450,000 and 2,300,000 distinct TCR beta clonotypes identified. Naive TCR beta clonotypes were estimated from low-frequency clonotypes matched to each donor's FACS-determined naive share, without sorting.

The sequence joins TRBV10-3 to TRBJ2-3; too little of a D gene remains to name it. This sequence was found in a girl aged 2 to 10 in good health. The sample taken for sequencing was blood. The CDR3 protein: CAISEGPDYTQYF. The bases read TGTGCCATCAGTGAGGGTCCCGACTATACGCAGTATTTT.